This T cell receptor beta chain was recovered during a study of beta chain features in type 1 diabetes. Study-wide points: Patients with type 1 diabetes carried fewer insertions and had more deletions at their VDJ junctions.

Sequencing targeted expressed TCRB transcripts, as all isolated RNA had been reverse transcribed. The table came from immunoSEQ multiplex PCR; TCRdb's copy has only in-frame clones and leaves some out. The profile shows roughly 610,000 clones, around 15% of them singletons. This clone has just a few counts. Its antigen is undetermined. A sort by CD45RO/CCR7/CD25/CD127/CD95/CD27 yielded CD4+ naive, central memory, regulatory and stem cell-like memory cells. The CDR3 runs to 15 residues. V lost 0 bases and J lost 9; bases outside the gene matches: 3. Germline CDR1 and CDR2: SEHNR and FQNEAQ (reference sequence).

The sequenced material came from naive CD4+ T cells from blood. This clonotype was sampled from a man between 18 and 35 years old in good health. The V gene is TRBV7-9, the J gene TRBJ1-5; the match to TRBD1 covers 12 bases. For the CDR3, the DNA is TGTGCCAGCAGCTTAGCCGGGACAGGGGGCTTGCCCCAGCATTTT. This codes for CASSLAGTGGLPQHF.